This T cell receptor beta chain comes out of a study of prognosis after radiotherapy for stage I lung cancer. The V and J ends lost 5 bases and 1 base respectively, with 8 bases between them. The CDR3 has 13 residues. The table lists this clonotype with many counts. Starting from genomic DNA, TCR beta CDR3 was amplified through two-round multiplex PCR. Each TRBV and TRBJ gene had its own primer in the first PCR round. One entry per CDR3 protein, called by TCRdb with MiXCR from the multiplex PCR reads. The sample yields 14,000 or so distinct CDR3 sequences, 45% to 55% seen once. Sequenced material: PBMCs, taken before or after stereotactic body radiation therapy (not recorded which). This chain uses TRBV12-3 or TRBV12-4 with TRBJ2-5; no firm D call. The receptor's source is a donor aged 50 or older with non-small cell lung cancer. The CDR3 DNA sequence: TGTGCCAGCAGTCCGATTGGCCAAGAGACCCAGTACTTC. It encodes CASSPIGQETQYF.